This record looks at one T cell receptor beta chain sequence and its context. The antigen is undetermined. This sample is drawn from a study of cytomegalovirus exposure and HLA in healthy donors. Study-wide background: The study's early data release held 80 million to 95 million unique TCRs from HLA-typed donors.

Overall study findings and caveats: For most TCR sequences rarity was the rule, although some public TCRs occurred in many donors. Being indistinguishable, some V segments were excluded, TRBV6-2 and TRBV6-3 among them. Reports credit the classifier with highly specific, highly sensitive diagnosis of cytomegalovirus status.

In the PCR, 60 Vbeta and 13 Jbeta primers were used. Profiling relied on immunoSEQ multiplex PCR, and the TCRdb table lists in-frame clones only, not all of them. The sample holds some 91,000 clones, 60% to 80% seen once. In germline, CDR1 is LNHDA, CDR2 SQIVND (reference sequence). V lost 5 bases and J lost 8, with 22 bases in between. The CDR3 is 16 residues long. Sequenced sample: PBMCs. This clonotype was obtained from a man aged 35-49 years in good health and CMV-seronegative. The chain carries TRBV19 and TRBJ2-1, with D tentatively TRBD2 (7 bases). CDR3 region: CASSVEAGASPDEQFF. The DNA for the CDR3 is TGTGCCAGTAGTGTGGAGGCGGGGGCTTCTCCGGATGAGCAGTTCTTC.